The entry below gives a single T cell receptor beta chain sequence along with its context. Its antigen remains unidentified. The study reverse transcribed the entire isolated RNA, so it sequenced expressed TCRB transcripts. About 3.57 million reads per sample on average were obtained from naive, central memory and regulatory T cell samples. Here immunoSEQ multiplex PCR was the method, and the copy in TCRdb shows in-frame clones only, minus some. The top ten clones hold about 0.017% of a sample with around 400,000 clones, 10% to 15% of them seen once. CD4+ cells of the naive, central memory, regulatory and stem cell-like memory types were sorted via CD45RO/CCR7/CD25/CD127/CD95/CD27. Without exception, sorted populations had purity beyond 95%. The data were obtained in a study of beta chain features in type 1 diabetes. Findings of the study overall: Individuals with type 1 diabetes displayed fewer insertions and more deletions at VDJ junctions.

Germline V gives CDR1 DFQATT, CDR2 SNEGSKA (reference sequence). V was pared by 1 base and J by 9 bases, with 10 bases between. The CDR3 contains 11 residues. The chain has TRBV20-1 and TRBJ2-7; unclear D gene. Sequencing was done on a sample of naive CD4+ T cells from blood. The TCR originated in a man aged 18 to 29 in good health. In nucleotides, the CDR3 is TGCAGTGCTAGAGTAGATATCGGGCAGTACTTC. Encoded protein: CSARVDIGQYF.